The 23 T cell receptor beta chains below were found in one sample sequenced in a study of T-cell memory formation after mild COVID-19. TCRdb recomputed calls from the 5' RACE reads with MiXCR, one row per CDR3 protein. The sample lists about 140,000 distinct CDR3 sequences, more than 13% occurring once. The sequenced sample consisted of PBMCs or a T cell subset sorted from them (not recorded which). Receptors originate from an adult woman who had mild COVID-19 (a few samples of this study predate the infection). Cell type and time point are not known.

This clonotype was recorded at least ten times. The chain has TRBV6-5 and TRBJ2-7; 11 bases agree with TRBD2. The CDR3 loop spans 16 amino acids. Germline loops: CDR1 MNHEY, CDR2 SVGAGI. The ends lost 10 bases at V and 0 bases at J; junction bases unmatched: 11. The CDR3 is CATIQLAGALSYEQYF. CDR3 nucleotides: TGTGCCACCATACAACTAGCGGGAGCCCTCTCCTACGAGCAGTACTTC.

The gene calls are TRBV5-1 and TRBJ2-1; D is tentatively TRBD1 or TRBD2 (6 bases each). The CDR3 is 12 amino acids. Germline CDR1 reads SGHRS; CDR2 reads YFSETQ. V gave up 2 bases and J gave up 13 bases, with 13 bases separating them. CDR3 residues: CASSFSGGAQFF. The DNA for the CDR3 is TGCGCCAGCAGCTTTTCCGGGGGCGCACAGTTCTTC.

The chain is built from TRBV4-1 and TRBJ2-1; D uncertain. There are 12 residues in the CDR3. CDR1 MGHRA and CDR2 YSYEKL come from the germline V gene. V was cut by 0 bases and J by 9 bases, with 6 bases left in between. This chain's CDR3 is CASSQDVGEQFF. The CDR3 DNA reads TGCGCCAGCAGCCAAGATGTGGGTGAGCAGTTCTTC.

The chain joins TRBV20-1 to TRBJ1-2, with D perhaps matching TRBD1 (6 bases). Looked up from germline, CDR1 is DFQATT and CDR2 is SNEGSKA (reference sequence). The CDR3 covers 16 residues. V was pared by 5 bases and J by 3 bases, with 22 bases between. Here the CDR3 reads CSAVNTGTVRDYGYTF. CDR3 nucleotides: TGCAGTGCTGTTAACACAGGGACGGTACGAGACTATGGCTACACCTTC.

The CDR3 spells CASSFGKGGGGYTF. CDR3 DNA sequence: TGTGCCAGCAGCTTTGGAAAAGGGGGCGGTGGCTACACCTTC. The chain uses TRBV5-4 and TRBJ1-2; TRBD1 matches at 7 bases. The J segment lost 7 bases and the V segment lost 2 bases, leaving 8 bases of the junction unmatched. The CDR3 runs to 14 residues. The germline V gene has CDR1 SGHNT and CDR2 YYREEE (reference sequence). Full variable domain (outside the CDR3, taken from reference TRBV5-4 and TRBJ1-2): ETGVTQSPTHLIKTRGQQVTLRCSSQSGHNTVSWYQQALGQGPQFIFQYYREEENGRGNFPPRFSGLQFPNYSSELNVNALELDDSALYLCASSFGKGGGGYTFGSGTRLTVV.

This clonotype was counted a single time. The chain links TRBV27 to TRBJ1-2, with D hard to call. From germline, CDR1 is MNHEY and CDR2 SMNVEV (reference sequence). The CDR3 spans 13 residues. The germline V and J ends were trimmed by 6 bases and 4 bases, with 12 bases remaining between them. For the CDR3, the DNA is TGTGCCAGCAGCCCAAACCCCAGCTATGGCTACACCTTC. Translated, it gives CASSPNPSYGYTF.

A few counts support this clonotype. The rearrangement links TRBV6-5 to TRBJ1-1; TRBD1 matches 7 bases. V shed 0 bases and J 0 bases; nucleotides not matched to a gene: 7. Germline V gene lookup returns CDR1 MNHEY and CDR2 SVGAGI. This CDR3 has 17 residues. The DNA for the CDR3 is TGTGCCAGCAGTTACTCGTTTCGACAGGGTTTGAACACTGAAGCTTTCTTT. It yields the protein CASSYSFRQGLNTEAFF.

The V and J genes are TRBV29-1 and TRBJ2-7, with D possibly matching TRBD1 (5 bases). The CDR3 has 13 amino acids. The germline V and J ends were trimmed by 3 bases and 2 bases, with 11 bases remaining between them. Germline V gene lookup returns CDR1 SQVTM and CDR2 ANQGSEA. The CDR3 reads CSVEGHPPYEQYF. CDR3 sequence (DNA): TGCAGCGTTGAGGGGCACCCTCCCTACGAGCAGTACTTC.

This clonotype has a handful of counts. This rearrangement joins TRBV7-9 to TRBJ2-3, with D perhaps matching TRBD2 (5 bases). The CDR3 length is 19 residues. Germline V gives CDR1 SEHNR, CDR2 FQNEAQ (reference sequence). The V end was cut by 2 bases, the J end by 4 bases, with 25 bases between. The CDR3 here is CASSLYMRAGFLPADTQYF. The CDR3, as DNA: TGTGCCAGCAGCTTATACATGCGGGCGGGTTTCTTACCGGCAGATACGCAGTATTTT.

In this sample, this clonotype turned up a few times. This sequence joins TRBV18 and TRBJ2-2; the D is unclear. Germline V gene data show CDR1 as KGHSH and CDR2 as LQKENI. This CDR3 spans 16 amino acids. Trimming shortened V by 6 bases and J by 0 bases, and 14 bases separated the two germline ends. Here the CDR3 DNA reads TGTGCCAGCTCTCCCAGCTACAGAACGAACACCGGGGAGCTGTTTTTT. It specifies CASSPSYRTNTGELFF. The full variable domain, with the rest looked up from reference TRBV18 and TRBJ2-2, is NAGVMQNPRHLVRRRGQEARLRCSPMKGHSHVYWYRQLPEEGLKFMVYLQKENIIDESGMPKERFSAEFPKEGPSILRIQQVVRGDSAAYFCASSPSYRTNTGELFFGEGSRLTVL.

There are a few counts of this clonotype. This chain joins TRBV6-2 or TRBV6-3 and TRBJ2-7, with unresolved D. CDR3 size: 13 residues. With 2 bases removed from V and 2 bases from J, the gap between germline ends came to 7 bases. Per germline, CDR1 MNHEY and CDR2 SVGEGT. The CDR3 DNA sequence: TGTGCCAGCAGTTACGGGGAAACCTACGAGCAGTACTTC. Translated, it gives CASSYGETYEQYF.

This CDR3 reads CASSLGSGTGSADTQYF. The CDR3 region has the DNA TGTGCCAGCAGCTTAGGCTCCGGGACAGGTAGCGCAGATACGCAGTATTTT. This rearrangement joins TRBV7-6 to TRBJ2-3; 8 bases match TRBD1. Germline lookup yields CDR1 SGHVS and CDR2 FNYEAQ. V dropped 1 base and J dropped 4; count of bases not matched to a gene: 10. The CDR3 extends over 17 amino acids.

This clonotype was seen a handful of times. The genes are TRBV24-1 and TRBJ2-1, with D possibly matching TRBD2 (6 bases). With 4 bases removed from V and 0 bases from J, the gap between germline ends came to 9 bases. The CDR3 is made up of 15 amino acids. CDR1 is KGHDR, CDR2 SFDVKD, per germline. The CDR3: CATSDIADSYNEQFF. As DNA, the CDR3 is TGTGCCACCAGTGACATAGCGGACTCCTACAATGAGCAGTTCTTC.

This clonotype has a count of ten or more. The chain links TRBV11-2 to TRBJ2-1; D is perhaps TRBD1 or TRBD2 (5 bases each). Per germline, CDR1 SGHAT and CDR2 FQNNGV. The V end lost 3 bases, the J end lost 3 bases, and 12 bases lay between the germline ends. This CDR3 region has 15 residues. CDR3 nucleotides: TGTGCCAGCAGCTTGGGGCGGGTGGACTACAATGAGCAGTTCTTC. This encodes CASSLGRVDYNEQFF.

The chain links TRBV6-2 or TRBV6-3 to TRBJ1-1, with 7 bases that match TRBD1. With 4 bases clipped from V and 3 bases from J, the junction kept 8 bases outside the gene matches. Germline V gives CDR1 MNHEY, CDR2 SVGEGT. The length of the CDR3 is 15 residues. The CDR3 reads CASSSLGQRDTEAFF. In DNA form, the CDR3 reads TGTGCCAGCAGTTCCCTGGGACAGCGTGACACTGAAGCTTTCTTT.

This clonotype was picked up one time. V usage is TRBV7-9 and J usage is TRBJ2-1; D might be TRBD1 (5 bases). The V end lost 0 bases, the J end lost 6 bases, and 9 bases lay between the germline ends. Looked up from germline, CDR1 is SEHNR and CDR2 is FQNEAQ (reference sequence). The CDR3 consists of 14 residues. This CDR3 is CASSLAGRGNEQFF. The CDR3 DNA sequence: TGTGCCAGCAGCTTAGCGGGGCGCGGCAATGAGCAGTTCTTC.

This clonotype was observed a few times. V is TRBV5-1 and J is TRBJ1-5; D not resolved. Trimming cost V 0 bases and J 3 bases, with 7 bases left between them. From germline, CDR1 is SGHRS and CDR2 YFSETQ. The CDR3 is 14 amino acids. The CDR3 DNA reads as TGCGCCAGCAGCTTGGGTGCTGACAATCAGCCCCAGCATTTT. Translated, it gives CASSLGADNQPQHF. The full variable domain, with the rest looked up from reference TRBV5-1 and TRBJ1-5, is KAGVTQTPRYLIKTRGQQVTLSCSPISGHRSVSWYQQTPGQGLQFLFEYFSETQRNKGNFPGRFSGRQFSNSRSEMNVSTLELGDSALYLCASSLGADNQPQHFGDGTRLSIL.

The CDR3 loop is CASSSDREVRYF. Here the CDR3 DNA reads TGTGCCAGCAGTTCGGACAGGGAAGTTCGGTACTTC. The rearrangement uses TRBV12-3 or TRBV12-4 and TRBJ2-7; TRBD1 matches 8 bases. V trimming: 4 bases; J trimming: 12 bases; junction bases outside the gene matches: 8. This CDR3 has 12 residues.

The chain has TRBV12-3 or TRBV12-4 and TRBJ2-3, with 12 bases lining up with TRBD2. The V gene end was trimmed by 5 bases and the J gene end by 6 bases; junction bases not matched to a gene: 0. This CDR3 contains 13 residues. The CDR3 protein is CASSTSGGDTQYF. As DNA, the CDR3 is TGTGCCAGCAGTACTAGCGGGGGGGATACGCAGTATTTT.

A note on this clonotype: In this CDR3 the conserved last residue, phenylalanine or tryptophan, is missing, so a read error is likely. The DNA is omitted, as the CDR3 cannot be located on it reliably, and the CDR3 follows TCRdb's listing. V gene TRBV20-1 combines with J gene TRBJ1-6. The CDR3 length equals 11 residues, ends included. Germline V gives CDR1 DFQATT, CDR2 SNEGSKA (reference sequence). The CDR3 sequence: CSARDEHRSRL.

This clonotype has only a few counts. This chain uses TRBV12-3 or TRBV12-4 with TRBJ2-7; perhaps TRBD2 as D (6 bases). This CDR3 comprises 14 residues. V was shortened by 1 base and J by 4 bases, with 11 bases between the two germline ends. CDR3: CASSLDGSGYEQYF. The CDR3 bases are TGTGCCAGCAGTTTAGACGGGAGTGGGTACGAGCAGTACTTC.

This chain joins TRBV20-1 and TRBJ2-1, with TRBD2 identical over 8 bases. V dropped 4 bases and J dropped 7; count of bases not matched to a gene: 15. This CDR3 region has 16 residues. Germline-derived CDR1 and CDR2 are DFQATT and SNEGSKA (reference sequence). The CDR3 bases are TGCAGTGCTACCGTCCCCGTAGCGGGGTCTTTAAATGAGCAGTTCTTC. It translates to CSATVPVAGSLNEQFF.

This clonotype showed up just a few times. This sequence joins TRBV7-2 and TRBJ1-5; perhaps TRBD1 as D (5 bases). Trimming left V 3 bases short and J 0 bases short, with 15 bases between. The CDR3 has 17 residues. Germline lookup yields CDR1 SGHTA and CDR2 FQGNSA. The CDR3 spells CASSFLALTDSNQPQHF. The CDR3 bases are TGTGCCAGCAGCTTCCTCGCCTTGACAGATAGCAATCAGCCCCAGCATTTT.